This record concerns one TCR beta chain sequence. The data were obtained in a study of blood T cell repertoires in COVID-19. Here immunoSEQ multiplex PCR was the method, and the copy in TCRdb shows in-frame clones only, minus some. The top ten hold 4% to 5% of the sample, which has roughly 230,000 clones, roughly 87% seen once. This receptor was taken from a woman in her forties who had recovered from COVID-19. The specimen was peripheral blood.

The CDR3 DNA is TGTGCCAGTAGTATTCGGCAGGGGCACGGGGCCAACGTCCTGACTTTC. Residues: CASSIRQGHGANVLTF. The chain joins TRBV19 to TRBJ2-6, with D perhaps matching TRBD1 (6 bases). The CDR3 spans 16 residues. The germline V gene has CDR1 LNHDA and CDR2 SQIVND (reference sequence). With 3 bases removed from V and 4 bases from J, the gap between germline ends came to 13 bases.